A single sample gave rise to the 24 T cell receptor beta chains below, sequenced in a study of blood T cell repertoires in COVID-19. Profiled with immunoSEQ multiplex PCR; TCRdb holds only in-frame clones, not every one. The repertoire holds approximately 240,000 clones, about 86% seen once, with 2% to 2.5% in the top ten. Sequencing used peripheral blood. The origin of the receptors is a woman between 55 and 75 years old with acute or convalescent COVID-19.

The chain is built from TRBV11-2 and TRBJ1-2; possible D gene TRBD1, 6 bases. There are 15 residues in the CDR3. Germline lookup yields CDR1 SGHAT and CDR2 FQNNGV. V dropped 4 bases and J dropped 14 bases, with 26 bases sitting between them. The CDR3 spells CASSSISDSRMRWTF. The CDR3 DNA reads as TGTGCCAGCAGCTCGATTTCGGACAGTCGCATGCGTTGGACCTTC.

The CDR3 sequence is CASSPGGGWEQYF. The CDR3 DNA follows: TGTGCCAGCAGCCCCGGGGGTGGATGGGAGCAGTACTTC. The V and J genes are TRBV11-2 and TRBJ2-7; maybe TRBD2 (6 bases). Germline V gene sequence: CDR1 SGHAT, CDR2 FQNNGV. This CDR3 region has 13 residues. V was trimmed by 5 bases and J by 7 bases, leaving 15 bases between them. Full variable domain (missing parts from reference TRBV11-2 and TRBJ2-7): EAGVAQSPRYKIIEKRQSVAFWCNPISGHATLYWYQQILGQGPKLLIQFQNNGVVDDSQLPKDRFSAERLKGVDSTLKIQPAKLEDSAVYLCASSPGGGWEQYFGPGTRLTVT.

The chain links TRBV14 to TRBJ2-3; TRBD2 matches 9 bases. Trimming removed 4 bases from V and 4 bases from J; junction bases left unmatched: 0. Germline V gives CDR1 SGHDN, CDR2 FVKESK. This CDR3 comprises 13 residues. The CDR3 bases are TGTGCCAGCAGCCGCGGGGGGGCAGATACGCAGTATTTT. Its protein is CASSRGGADTQYF. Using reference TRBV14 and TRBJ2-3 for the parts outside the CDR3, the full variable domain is EAGVTQFPSHSVIEKGQTVTLRCDPISGHDNLYWYRRVMGKEIKFLLHFVKESKQDESGMPNNRFLAERTGGTYSTLKVQPAELEDSGVYFCASSRGGADTQYFGPGTRLTVL.

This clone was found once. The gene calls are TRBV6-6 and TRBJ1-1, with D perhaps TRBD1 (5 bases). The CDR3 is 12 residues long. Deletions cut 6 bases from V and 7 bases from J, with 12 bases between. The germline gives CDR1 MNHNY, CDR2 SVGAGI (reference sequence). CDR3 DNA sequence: TGTGCCAGCAGAAGACTAGGGGTTGAAGCTTTCTTT. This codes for CASRRLGVEAFF.

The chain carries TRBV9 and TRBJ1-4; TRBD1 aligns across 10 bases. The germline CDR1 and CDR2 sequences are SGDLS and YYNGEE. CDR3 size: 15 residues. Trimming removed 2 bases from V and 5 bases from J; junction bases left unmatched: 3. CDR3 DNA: TGTGCCAGCAGCGTTTCGGGACAGGGGAATGAAAAACTGTTTTTT. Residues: CASSVSGQGNEKLFF.

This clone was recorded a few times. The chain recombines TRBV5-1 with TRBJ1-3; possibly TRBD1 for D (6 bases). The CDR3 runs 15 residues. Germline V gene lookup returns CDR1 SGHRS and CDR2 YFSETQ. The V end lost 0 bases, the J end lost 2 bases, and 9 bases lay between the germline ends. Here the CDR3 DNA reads TGCGCCAGCAGCTTGGGGGGGCACGCTGGAAACACCATATATTTT. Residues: CASSLGGHAGNTIYF.

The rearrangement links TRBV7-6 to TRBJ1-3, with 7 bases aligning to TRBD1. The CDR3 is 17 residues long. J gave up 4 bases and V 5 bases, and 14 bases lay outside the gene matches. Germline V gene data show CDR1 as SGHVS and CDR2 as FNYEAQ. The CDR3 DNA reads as TGTGCCAGCAGCCCTAGTATAAGGACAGGAAAAGGAAACACCATATATTTT. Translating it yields CASSPSIRTGKGNTIYF.

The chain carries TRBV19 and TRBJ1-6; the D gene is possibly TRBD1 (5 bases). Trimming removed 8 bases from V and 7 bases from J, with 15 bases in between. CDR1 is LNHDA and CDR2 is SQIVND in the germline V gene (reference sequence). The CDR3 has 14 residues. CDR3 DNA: TGTGCCAGTTCTTTATCCACAGGCAATTCACCCCTCCACTTT. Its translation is CASSLSTGNSPLHF.

The CDR3 coding sequence is TGTGCCAGCAGCCCTTTCATCCCGAACTCAGGGGGCGAGCAGTACTTC. Amino acids: CASSPFIPNSGGEQYF. This chain joins TRBV7-6 and TRBJ2-7; 7 bases align to TRBD1. CDR1 is SGHVS, CDR2 FNYEAQ, per germline. V trimming: 5 bases; J trimming: 6 bases; junction bases outside the gene matches: 16. CDR3 length: 16 amino acids.

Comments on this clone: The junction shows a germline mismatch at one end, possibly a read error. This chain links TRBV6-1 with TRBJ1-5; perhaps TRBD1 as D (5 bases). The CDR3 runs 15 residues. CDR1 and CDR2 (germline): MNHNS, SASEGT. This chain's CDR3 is CASSEFGTSHQPQHF. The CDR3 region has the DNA TGTGCCAGCAGTGAATTTGGGACTAGCCATCAGCCCCAGCATTTT.

The CDR3 bases are TGTGCCAGCAGCCAAGAGTACAGCTCCACTGAAGCTTTCTTT. This codes for CASSQEYSSTEAFF. The chain is built from TRBV4-2 and TRBJ1-1, with D unresolved. The CDR3 has 14 amino acids. Trimming removed 0 bases from V and 4 bases from J, with 9 bases in between. In germline, CDR1 is LGHNA, CDR2 YNFKEQ.

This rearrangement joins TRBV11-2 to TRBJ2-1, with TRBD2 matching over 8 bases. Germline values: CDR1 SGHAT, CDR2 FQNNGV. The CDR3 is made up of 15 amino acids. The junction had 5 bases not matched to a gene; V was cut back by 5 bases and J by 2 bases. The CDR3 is CASSPRGAAYNEQFF. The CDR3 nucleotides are TGTGCCAGCAGCCCGCGGGGGGCCGCCTACAATGAGCAGTTCTTC. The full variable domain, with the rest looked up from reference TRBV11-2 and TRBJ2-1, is EAGVAQSPRYKIIEKRQSVAFWCNPISGHATLYWYQQILGQGPKLLIQFQNNGVVDDSQLPKDRFSAERLKGVDSTLKIQPAKLEDSAVYLCASSPRGAAYNEQFFGPGTRLTVL.

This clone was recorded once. CDR3 residues: CSITGSSGNTIYF. DNA for the CDR3: TGCAGCATAACAGGGAGCTCTGGAAACACCATATATTTT. This sequence joins TRBV29-1 and TRBJ1-3; D is perhaps TRBD1 (6 bases). This CDR3 contains 13 residues. V lost 8 bases and J 0 bases, leaving 11 bases between the germline ends. Germline values: CDR1 SQVTM, CDR2 ANQGSEA.

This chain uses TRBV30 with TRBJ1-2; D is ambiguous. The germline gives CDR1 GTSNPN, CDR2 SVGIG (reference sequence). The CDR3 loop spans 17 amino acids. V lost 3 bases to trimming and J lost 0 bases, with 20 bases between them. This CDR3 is CAWRPLLKAASNYGYTF. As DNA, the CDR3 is TGTGCCTGGAGACCACTATTGAAGGCAGCTTCTAACTATGGCTACACCTTC.

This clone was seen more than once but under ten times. CDR3 protein: CASKGDNSPLHF. The CDR3 region has the DNA TGTGCCAGCAAAGGGGATAATTCACCCCTCCACTTT. The chain carries TRBV6-6 and TRBJ1-6, with a possible D match to TRBD1 (5 bases). Germline V gives CDR1 MNHNY, CDR2 SVGAGI (reference sequence). V lost 7 bases and J lost 5, with 6 bases in between. This CDR3 is built from 12 residues.

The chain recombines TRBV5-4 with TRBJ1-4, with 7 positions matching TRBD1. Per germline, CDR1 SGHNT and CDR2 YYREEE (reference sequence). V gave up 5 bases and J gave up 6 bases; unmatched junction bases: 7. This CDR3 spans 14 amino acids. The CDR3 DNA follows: TGTGCCAGCAGACAGGGGACAGACGATGAAAAACTGTTTTTT. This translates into CASRQGTDDEKLFF.

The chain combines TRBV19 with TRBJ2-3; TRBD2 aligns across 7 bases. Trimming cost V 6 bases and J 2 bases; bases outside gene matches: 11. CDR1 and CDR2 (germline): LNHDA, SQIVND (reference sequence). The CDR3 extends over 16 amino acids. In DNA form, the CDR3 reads TGTGCCAGTAGCCCCCCGGGGCGGGGGAACACAGATACGCAGTATTTT. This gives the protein CASSPPGRGNTDTQYF.

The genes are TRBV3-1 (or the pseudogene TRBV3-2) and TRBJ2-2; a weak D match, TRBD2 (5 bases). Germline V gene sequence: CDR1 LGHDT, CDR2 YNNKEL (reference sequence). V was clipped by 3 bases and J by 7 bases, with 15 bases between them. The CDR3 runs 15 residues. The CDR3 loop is CASSHTTSMDGELFF. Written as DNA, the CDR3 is TGTGCCAGCAGCCATACTACTAGTATGGACGGGGAGCTGTTTTTT.

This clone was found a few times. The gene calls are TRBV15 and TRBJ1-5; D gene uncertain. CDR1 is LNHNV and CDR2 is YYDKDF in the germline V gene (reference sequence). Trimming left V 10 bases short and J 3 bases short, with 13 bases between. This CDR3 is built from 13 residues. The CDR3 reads CASGRGNNQPQHF. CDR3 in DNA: TGTGCCAGCGGGCGAGGGAACAATCAGCCCCAGCATTTT.

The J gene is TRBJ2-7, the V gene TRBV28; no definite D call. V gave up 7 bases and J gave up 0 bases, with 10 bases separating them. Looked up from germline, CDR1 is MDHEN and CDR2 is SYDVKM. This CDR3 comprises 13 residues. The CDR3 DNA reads TGTGCCAGCACGGAGCATAGCTCCTACGAGCAGTACTTC. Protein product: CASTEHSSYEQYF.

For the CDR3, the DNA is TGTGCCAGCAGTTATCTTCCTAGTGGATTCACAGATACGCAGTATTTT. This gives the protein CASSYLPSGFTDTQYF. This sequence joins TRBV6-5 and TRBJ2-3; no definite D call. The CDR3 is made up of 16 amino acids. Per the germline V gene, CDR1 is MNHEY and CDR2 is SVGAGI. V was shortened by 3 bases and J by 2 bases, with 15 bases between the two germline ends.

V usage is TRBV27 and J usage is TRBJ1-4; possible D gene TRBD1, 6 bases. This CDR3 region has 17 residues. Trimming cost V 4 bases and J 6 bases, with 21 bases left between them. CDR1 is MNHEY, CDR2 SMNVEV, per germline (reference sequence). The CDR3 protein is CASSSNFGQPRDEKLFF. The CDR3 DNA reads TGTGCCAGCAGTTCCAACTTTGGACAGCCGAGGGATGAAAAACTGTTTTTT.

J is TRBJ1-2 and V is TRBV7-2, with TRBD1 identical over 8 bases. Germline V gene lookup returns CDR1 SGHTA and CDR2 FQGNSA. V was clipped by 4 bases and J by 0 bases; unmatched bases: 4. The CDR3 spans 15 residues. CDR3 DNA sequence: TGTGCCAGCAGCTCCAGGACAGGGTCTAACTATGGCTACACCTTC. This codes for CASSSRTGSNYGYTF.

The CDR3 loop reads CASSSSGGPDTQYF. As DNA, the CDR3 is TGTGCCAGCAGCTCTAGCGGGGGGCCTGATACGCAGTATTTT. This sequence joins TRBV7-3 and TRBJ2-3, with TRBD2 matching 11 bases. CDR1 is SGHTA, CDR2 FQGTGA, per germline. J lost 6 bases, V lost 4 bases, and 3 bases had no gene match. The CDR3 contains 14 residues. The variable domain in full, completed from reference TRBV7-3 and TRBJ2-3, reads GAGVSQTPSNKVTEKGKYVELRCDPISGHTALYWYRQSLGQGPEFLIYFQGTGAADDSGLPNDRFFAVRPEGSVSTLKIQRTERGDSAVYLCASSSSGGPDTQYFGPGTRLTVL.